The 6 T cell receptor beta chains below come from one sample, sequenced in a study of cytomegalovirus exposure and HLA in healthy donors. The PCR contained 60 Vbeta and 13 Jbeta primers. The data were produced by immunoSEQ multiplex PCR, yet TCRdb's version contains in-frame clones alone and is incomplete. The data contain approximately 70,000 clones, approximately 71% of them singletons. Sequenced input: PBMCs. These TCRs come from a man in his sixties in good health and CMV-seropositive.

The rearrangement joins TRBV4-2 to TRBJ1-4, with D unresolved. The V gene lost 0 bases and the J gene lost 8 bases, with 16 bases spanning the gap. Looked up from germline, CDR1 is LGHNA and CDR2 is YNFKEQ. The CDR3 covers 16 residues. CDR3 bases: TGTGCCAGCAGCCAAGATCTGGCCGCCTCTTGGGAAAAACTGTTTTTT. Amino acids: CASSQDLAASWEKLFF.

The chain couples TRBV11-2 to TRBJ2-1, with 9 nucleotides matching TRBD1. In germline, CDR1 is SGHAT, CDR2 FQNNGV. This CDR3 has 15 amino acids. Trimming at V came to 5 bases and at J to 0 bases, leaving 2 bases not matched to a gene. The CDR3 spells CASSKGQGSYNEQFF. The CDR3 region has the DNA TGTGCCAGCAGCAAGGGACAGGGCTCCTACAATGAGCAGTTCTTC.

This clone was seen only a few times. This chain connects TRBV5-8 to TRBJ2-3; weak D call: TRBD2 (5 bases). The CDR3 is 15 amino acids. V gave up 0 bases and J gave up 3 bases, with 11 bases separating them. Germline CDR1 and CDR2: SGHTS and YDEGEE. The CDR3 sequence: CASSLEPGGTDTQYF. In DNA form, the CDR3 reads TGTGCCAGCAGCTTGGAGCCGGGCGGGACAGATACGCAGTATTTT.

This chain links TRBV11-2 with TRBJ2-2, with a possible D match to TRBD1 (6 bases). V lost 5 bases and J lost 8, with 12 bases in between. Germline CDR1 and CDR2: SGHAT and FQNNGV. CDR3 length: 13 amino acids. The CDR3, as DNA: TGTGCCAGCAGCCTGAACAGGGTTGGGGAGCTGTTTTTT. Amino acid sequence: CASSLNRVGELFF.

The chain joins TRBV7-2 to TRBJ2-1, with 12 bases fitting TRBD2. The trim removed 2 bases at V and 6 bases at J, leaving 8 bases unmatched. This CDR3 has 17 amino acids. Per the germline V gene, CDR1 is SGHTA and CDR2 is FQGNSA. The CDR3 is CASSLNRLAGVFNEQFF. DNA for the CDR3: TGTGCCAGCAGCTTAAATCGACTAGCGGGGGTCTTCAATGAGCAGTTCTTC.

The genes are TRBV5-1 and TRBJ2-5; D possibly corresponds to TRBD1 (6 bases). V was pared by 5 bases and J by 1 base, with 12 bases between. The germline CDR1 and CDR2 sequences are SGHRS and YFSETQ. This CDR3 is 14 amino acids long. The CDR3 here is CASSHRDPQETQYF. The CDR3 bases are TGCGCCAGCAGTCACAGGGATCCCCAAGAGACCCAGTACTTC.